This record concerns one T cell receptor beta chain sequence. The record originates from a study of blood T cell repertoires in COVID-19. Study in general: PBMCs, B-cell-depleted T cells, or T cells were the source of the cDNA or gDNA that made up the material.

Profiled with immunoSEQ multiplex PCR; TCRdb holds only in-frame clones, not every one. Among about 25,000 clones listed, approximately 88% were seen once. The germline CDR1 and CDR2 sequences are SGHNT and YENEEA. The ends lost 2 bases at V and 5 bases at J; junction bases unmatched: 2. This CDR3 comprises 14 residues. This rearrangement joins TRBV11-3 to TRBJ2-2, with 7 bases that match TRBD2. The receptor's source is a man between 65 and 85 years old with active COVID-19. Sequencing was done on a sample of peripheral blood. The CDR3 sequence is CASSLSRGTGELFF. DNA for the CDR3: TGTGCCAGCAGCTTATCGCGGGGGACCGGGGAGCTGTTTTTT.